Listed below are T cell receptor beta chains from one sample, sequenced in a study of blood T cell repertoires in COVID-19. TCRdb keeps only in-frame clones here, not all; method: immunoSEQ multiplex PCR. The data hold almost 70,000 clones, with 60% to 80% observed a single time. Sequenced material: peripheral blood. These receptors were taken from a man aged 55 to 70 with acute or convalescent COVID-19. CDR3s include the opening cysteine and the closing phenylalanine or tryptophan. A D gene is named only where the DNA matches it firmly. For some rows the clone size is stated as once, few or many, or as a class when expanded; others skip it.

size,V,J,D,CDR3,DNA
once,TRBV25-1,TRBJ1-6,NA,CASSDRDISYNSPLHF,TGTGCCAGCAGTGACAGGGACATCTCCTATAATTCACCCCTCCACTTT
NA,TRBV20-1,TRBJ1-1,TRBD1,CSASQGAKLNTEAFF,TGCAGTGCTAGTCAGGGGGCGAAGCTGAACACTGAAGCTTTCTTT
NA,TRBV4-1,TRBJ2-7,TRBD2,CASSHSAGGTYEQYF,TGCGCCAGCAGCCACTCAGCGGGGGGGACCTACGAGCAGTACTTC
NA,TRBV29-1,TRBJ2-5,TRBD2,CSVVTGGQETQYF,TGCAGCGTTGTTACGGGGGGACAAGAGACCCAGTACTTC
NA,TRBV10-3,TRBJ2-6,NA,CAISEPSGNSGANVLTF,TGTGCCATCAGTGAGCCCTCCGGGAACTCTGGGGCCAACGTCCTGACTTTC
NA,TRBV19,TRBJ2-7,TRBD1,CASSRGQVTYEQYF,TGTGCCAGTAGCAGAGGACAGGTCACCTACGAGCAGTACTTC
few,TRBV5-1,TRBJ1-4,TRBD1,CASSPTGDEKLFF,TGCGCCAGCAGCCCAACAGGGGATGAAAAACTGTTTTTT
NA,TRBV6-2/TRBV6-3,TRBJ1-1,NA,CASSQTQGVSEAFF,TGTGCCAGCAGTCAGACACAGGGAGTTTCTGAAGCTTTCTTT
NA,TRBV10-2,TRBJ1-2,NA,CASSESYRLGYTF,TGCGCCAGCAGTGAGTCCTACAGGCTTGGCTACACCTTC
few,TRBV7-2,TRBJ1-5,NA,CASSLGGTPLNQPQHF,TGTGCCAGCAGCTTAGGTGGGACACCACTAAATCAGCCCCAGCATTTT
NA,TRBV11-1,TRBJ2-2,TRBD1,CASSSRTGSTGELFF,TGTGCCAGCAGCTCGAGGACAGGATCCACCGGGGAGCTGTTTTTT
NA,TRBV7-9,TRBJ2-3,TRBD2,CASSLALAGGTDTQYF,TGTGCCAGCAGCTTAGCTCTGGCGGGGGGCACAGATACGCAGTATTTT
NA,TRBV7-2,TRBJ1-3,NA,CASTTGSANTIYF,TGTGCCAGCACCACAGGGAGCGCAAACACCATATATTTT
few,TRBV29-1,TRBJ1-4,NA,CSVGALEGEKLFF,TGCAGCGTTGGAGCTTTGGAGGGTGAAAAACTGTTTTTT
NA,TRBV11-1,TRBJ2-7,TRBD1,CASSLAPGQASYEQYF,TGTGCCAGCAGCTTAGCCCCGGGACAGGCATCCTACGAGCAGTACTTC
NA,TRBV5-1,TRBJ2-2,TRBD1,CASSPRKGQGATGELFF,TGCGCCAGCAGCCCTAGGAAGGGACAGGGTGCCACCGGGGAGCTGTTTTTT
NA,TRBV18,TRBJ2-3,TRBD2,CASSPLATSGPDTQYF,TGTGCCAGCTCACCACTTGCCACTAGCGGACCAGATACGCAGTATTTT
NA,TRBV6-5,TRBJ1-1,TRBD1,CASSYGDRGFAEAFF,TGTGCCAGCAGTTACGGGGACAGGGGTTTCGCTGAAGCTTTCTTT
NA,TRBV9,TRBJ2-7,TRBD1,CASSVEAGGPYEQYF,TGTGCCAGCAGCGTAGAGGCAGGGGGTCCCTACGAGCAGTACTTC
NA,TRBV2,TRBJ1-5,TRBD1,CASSLQGWNQPQHF,TGTGCCAGCAGCTTACAGGGGTGGAATCAGCCCCAGCATTTT
NA,TRBV6-2/TRBV6-3,TRBJ2-7,NA,CASSYQFNQRYEQYF,TGTGCCAGCAGTTACCAGTTCAATCAGCGCTACGAGCAGTACTTC
NA,TRBV3-1/TRBV3-2,TRBJ1-5,NA,CASSQAGFQPQHF,TGTGCCAGCAGCCAAGCGGGGTTTCAGCCCCAGCATTTT
few,TRBV7-8,TRBJ2-1,TRBD1,CASSSTGLSYNEQFF,TGTGCCAGCAGCTCGACAGGGCTCTCCTACAATGAGCAGTTCTTC
NA,TRBV19,TRBJ2-7,NA,CASSKQDSAEQYF,TGTGCCAGTAGTAAACAGGACAGCGCCGAGCAGTACTTC
many,TRBV27,TRBJ1-6,TRBD1,CASSAPGTGRTSPLHF,TGTGCCAGCAGTGCCCCCGGGACAGGGAGAACTTCACCCCTCCACTTT
many,TRBV19,TRBJ1-2,NA,CASSLQGYGYTF,TGTGCCAGTAGTTTACAGGGATATGGCTACACCTTC
NA,TRBV9,TRBJ1-1,NA,CASSVVRGTEAFF,TGTGCCAGCAGCGTAGTTAGGGGCACTGAAGCTTTCTTT
NA,TRBV6-2/TRBV6-3,TRBJ1-5,TRBD1,CASSYRRTGNQPQHF,TGTGCCAGCAGTTACCGCCGGACAGGAAATCAGCCCCAGCATTTT
many,TRBV3-1/TRBV3-2,TRBJ1-4,NA,CASSQDEVKLFF,TGTGCCAGCAGCCAAGATGAGGTGAAACTGTTTTTT
NA,TRBV19,TRBJ2-7,NA,CASSTQGYEQYF,TGTGCCAGTAGTACTCAGGGCTACGAGCAGTACTTC
NA,TRBV18,TRBJ1-2,NA,CASSPLEVGGYTF,TGTGCCAGCTCACCACTGGAGGTTGGCGGCTACACCTTC
few,TRBV27,TRBJ1-2,NA,CASSSNPGSHLFNYGYTF,TGTGCCAGCAGTTCCAACCCCGGGTCCCACCTATTTAACTATGGCTACACCTTC
NA,TRBV5-1,TRBJ2-5,TRBD2,CASSFTSGGVQETQYF,TGCGCCAGCAGCTTCACCTCCGGGGGGGTCCAAGAGACCCAGTACTTC
NA,TRBV21-1,TRBJ2-1,NA,CASSSGGDNEQFF,TGTGCCAGCAGCAGCGGGGGAGACAATGAGCAGTTCTTC
NA,TRBV7-2,TRBJ1-3,NA,CASSPGLEGYSGNTIYF,TGTGCCAGCAGCCCCGGGCTCGAGGGTTACTCTGGAAACACCATATATTTT
NA,TRBV7-9,TRBJ1-4,TRBD1,CATWDRGREKLFF,TGTGCCACCTGGGACAGGGGGCGTGAAAAACTGTTTTTT